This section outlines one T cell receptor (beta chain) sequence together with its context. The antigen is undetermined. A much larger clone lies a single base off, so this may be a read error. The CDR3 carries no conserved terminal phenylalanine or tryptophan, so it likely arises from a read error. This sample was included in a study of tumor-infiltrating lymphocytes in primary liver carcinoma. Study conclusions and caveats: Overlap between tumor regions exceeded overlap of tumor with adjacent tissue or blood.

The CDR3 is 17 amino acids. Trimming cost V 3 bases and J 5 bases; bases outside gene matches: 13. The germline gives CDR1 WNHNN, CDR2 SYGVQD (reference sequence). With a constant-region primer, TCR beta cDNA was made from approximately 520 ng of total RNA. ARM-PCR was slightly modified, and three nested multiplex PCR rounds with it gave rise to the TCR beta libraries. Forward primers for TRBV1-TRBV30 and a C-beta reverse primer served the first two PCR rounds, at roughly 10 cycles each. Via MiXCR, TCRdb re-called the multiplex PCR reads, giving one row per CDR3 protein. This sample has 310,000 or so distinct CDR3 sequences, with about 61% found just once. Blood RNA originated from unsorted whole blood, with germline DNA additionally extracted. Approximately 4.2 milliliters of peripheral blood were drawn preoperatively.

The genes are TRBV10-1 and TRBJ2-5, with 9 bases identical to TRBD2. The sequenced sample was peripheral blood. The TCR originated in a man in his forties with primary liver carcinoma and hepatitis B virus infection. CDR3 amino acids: CASSESSGIGRKETQYS. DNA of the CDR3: TGCGCCAGCAGTGAATCTAGCGGGATCGGAAGGAAGGAGACCCAGTACTCC.